This T cell receptor beta chain came from a study of cytomegalovirus exposure and HLA in healthy donors. General study findings and limits: Researchers reported in a later analysis that a missense DCLRE1C variant was tied to TCR beta V- and J-gene trimming. A later analysis showed TCR association rates differing by HLA locus, peaking at DRB1 and lowest at HLA-C.

As regards this clone: The antigen is unknown.

Use of 60 Vbeta and 13 Jbeta primers characterized the PCR. Here immunoSEQ multiplex PCR was the method, and the copy in TCRdb shows in-frame clones only, minus some. The data show approximately 200,000 clones, with roughly 80% seen just once and under 7.5% held by the top ten. The sequence was obtained from a woman in her fifties or sixties in good health and CMV-seropositive. The specimen sequenced was PBMCs.

This CDR3 reads CASSATGTGTEKLFF. CDR3 bases: TGTGCCAGCAGCGCTACCGGGACAGGGACCGAAAAACTGTTTTTT. The V gene is TRBV9, the J gene TRBJ1-4, with 9 bases that match TRBD1. The CDR3 is 15 amino acids. The V gene end was trimmed by 3 bases and the J gene end by 8 bases; junction bases not matched to a gene: 8. From germline, CDR1 is SGDLS and CDR2 YYNGEE.